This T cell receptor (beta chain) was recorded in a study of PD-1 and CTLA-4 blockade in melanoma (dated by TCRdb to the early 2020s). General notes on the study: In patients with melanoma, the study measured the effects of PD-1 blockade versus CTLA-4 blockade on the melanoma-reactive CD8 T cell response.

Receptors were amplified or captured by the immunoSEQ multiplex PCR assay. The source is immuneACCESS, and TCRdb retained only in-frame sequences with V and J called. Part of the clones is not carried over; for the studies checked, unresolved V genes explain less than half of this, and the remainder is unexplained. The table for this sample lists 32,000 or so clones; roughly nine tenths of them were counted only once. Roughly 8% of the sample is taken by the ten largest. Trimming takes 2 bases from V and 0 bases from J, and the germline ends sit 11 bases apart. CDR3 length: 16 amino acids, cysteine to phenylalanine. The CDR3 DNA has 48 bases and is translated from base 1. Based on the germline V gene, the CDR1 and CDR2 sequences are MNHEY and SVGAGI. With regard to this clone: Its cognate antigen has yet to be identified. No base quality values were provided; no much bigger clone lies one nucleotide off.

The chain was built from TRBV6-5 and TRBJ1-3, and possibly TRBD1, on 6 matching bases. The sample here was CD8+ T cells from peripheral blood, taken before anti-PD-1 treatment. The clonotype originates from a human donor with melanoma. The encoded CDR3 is CASSYEDSFSGNTIYF. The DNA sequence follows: TGTGCCAGCAGTTACGAGGACAGCTTCTCTGGAAACACCATATATTTT.